This TCR beta chain was recovered during a study of T-cell memory formation after mild COVID-19. Researchers used 5'RACE with constant-segment primers to make TCR alpha and TCR beta cDNA libraries that carry sample barcodes and UMIs. Each CDR3 protein gets one entry after TCRdb re-called the 5' RACE reads with MiXCR. The data show 350,000 to 500,000 distinct CDR3 sequences, 20% to 25% seen once. CDR3 length equals 14 residues. Germline values: CDR1 SGHRS, CDR2 YFSETQ. The germline V and J ends were trimmed by 0 bases and 5 bases, with 11 bases remaining between them. Study-wide results and limits: Largely, contracting CD4+ clones fell within CM and EM, and contracting CD8+ clones within EMRA. Pre-infection memory contained some responding clones, which suggested that cross-reactive memory had joined. CD4+ bias marked clones expanding day 15 to 37, unlike balanced contracting clones.

This clonotype was detected only a few times. Its antigen is as yet unknown. The rearrangement joins TRBV5-1 to TRBJ2-5, with D possibly matching TRBD2 (7 bases). This clonotype was obtained from an adult woman who had mild COVID-19 (a few samples of this study predate the infection). Cell type and time point are not known. Sequencing was done on a sample of PBMCs or a T cell subset sorted from them (not recorded which). The CDR3 nucleotides read TGCGCCAGCAGCTTGGAACAGGGAGGGGAGACCCAGTACTTC. As protein: CASSLEQGGETQYF.